This T cell receptor beta chain derives from a study of blood T cell repertoires in COVID-19. This clone has only one observation. Repertoires were generated with immunoSEQ multiplex PCR, while TCRdb's copy carries only in-frame clones and drops some. The table shows roughly 60,000 clones, with about 91% occurring only once. V was pared by 3 bases and J by 2 bases, with 2 bases of the junction left unmatched. CDR1 and CDR2 (germline): SGHRS, YFSETQ. The CDR3 contains 15 residues. This receptor was taken from a man aged 35 to 55 with COVID-19, enrolled during active disease. The specimen sequenced was peripheral blood. This sequence joins TRBV5-1 and TRBJ1-3; 10 positions match TRBD1. CDR3 sequence: CASSWGQGTGNTIYF. CDR3 DNA: TGCGCCAGCAGCTGGGGACAGGGGACTGGAAACACCATATATTTT.